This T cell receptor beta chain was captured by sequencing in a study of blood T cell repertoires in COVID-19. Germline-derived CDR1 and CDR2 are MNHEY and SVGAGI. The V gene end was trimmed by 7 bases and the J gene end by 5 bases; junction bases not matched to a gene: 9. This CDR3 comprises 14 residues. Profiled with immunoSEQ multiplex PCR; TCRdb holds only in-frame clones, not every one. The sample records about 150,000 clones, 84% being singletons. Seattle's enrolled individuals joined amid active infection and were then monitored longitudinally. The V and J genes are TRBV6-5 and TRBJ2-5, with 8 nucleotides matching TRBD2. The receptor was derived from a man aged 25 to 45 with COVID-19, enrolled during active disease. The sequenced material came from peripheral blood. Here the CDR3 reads CASTLGGGLETQYF. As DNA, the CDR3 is TGTGCCAGCACCCTAGGCGGGGGGCTGGAGACCCAGTACTTC.